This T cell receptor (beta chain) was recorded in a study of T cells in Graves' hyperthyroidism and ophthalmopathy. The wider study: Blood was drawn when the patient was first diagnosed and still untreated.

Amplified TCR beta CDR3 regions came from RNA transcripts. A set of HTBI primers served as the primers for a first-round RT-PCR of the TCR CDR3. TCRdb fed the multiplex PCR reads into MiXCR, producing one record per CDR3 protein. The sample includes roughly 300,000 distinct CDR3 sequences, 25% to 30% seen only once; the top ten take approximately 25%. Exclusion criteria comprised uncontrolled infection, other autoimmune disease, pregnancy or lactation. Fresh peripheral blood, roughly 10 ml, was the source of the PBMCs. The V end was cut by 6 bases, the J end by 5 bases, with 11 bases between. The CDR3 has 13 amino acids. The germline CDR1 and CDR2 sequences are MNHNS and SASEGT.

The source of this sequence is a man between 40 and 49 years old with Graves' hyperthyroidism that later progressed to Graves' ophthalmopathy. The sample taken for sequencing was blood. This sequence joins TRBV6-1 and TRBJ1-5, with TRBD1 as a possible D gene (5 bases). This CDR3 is CASSRGVYQPQHF. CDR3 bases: TGTGCCAGCAGCCGGGGGGTATATCAGCCCCAGCATTTT.